The T cell receptor beta chain under discussion was sequenced for a study of T cell responses to AZD1222 COVID-19 vaccine. Second-dose intervals of approximately 4 or approximately 12 weeks were pooled. Some clones are missing from TCRdb's copy, which holds only in-frame ones; the method was immunoSEQ multiplex PCR. This sample has 90,000 to 150,000 clones, with about 85% found just once. The CDR3 runs to 16 residues. The germline V and J ends were trimmed by 0 bases and 0 bases, with 9 bases remaining between them. CDR1 MNHEY and CDR2 SMNVEV come from the germline V gene (reference sequence). The material was peripheral blood, obtained 28 days after the second AZD1222 dose. The gene calls are TRBV27 and TRBJ1-5; no clear D. The TCR originated in an adult who received the AZD1222 COVID-19 vaccine. CDR3: CASSLSAAHSNQPQHF. The DNA for the CDR3 is TGTGCCAGCAGTTTATCGGCGGCCCATAGCAATCAGCCCCAGCATTTT.